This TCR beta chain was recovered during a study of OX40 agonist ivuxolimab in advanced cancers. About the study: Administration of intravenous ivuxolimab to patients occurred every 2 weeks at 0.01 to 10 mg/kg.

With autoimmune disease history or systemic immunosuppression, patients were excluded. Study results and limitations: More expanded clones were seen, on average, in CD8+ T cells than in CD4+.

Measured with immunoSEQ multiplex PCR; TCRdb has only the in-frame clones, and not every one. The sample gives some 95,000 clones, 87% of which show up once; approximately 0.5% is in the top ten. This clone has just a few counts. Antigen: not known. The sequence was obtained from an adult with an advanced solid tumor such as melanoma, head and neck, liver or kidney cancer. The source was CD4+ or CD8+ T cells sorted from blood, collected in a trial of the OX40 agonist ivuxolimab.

The chain's CDR3 is CASSSGQRDSPLHF. The CDR3 region has the DNA TGTGCCAGCAGCTCTGGTCAGCGGGATTCACCCCTCCACTTT. The chain combines TRBV7-8 with TRBJ1-6; D not resolved. This CDR3 has 14 residues. The germline gives CDR1 SGHVS, CDR2 FQNEAQ. V dropped 4 bases and J dropped 8 bases, with 12 bases sitting between them.